The 31 T cell receptor beta chains below were found in one sample sequenced in a study of shared clonotypes between healthy human individuals. Measured with immunoSEQ multiplex PCR; TCRdb has only the in-frame clones, and not every one. The sample shows nearly 1,000,000 clones, less than 85% of them seen only once. Sequencing was performed on memory CD4+ T cells sorted from blood. The subset was: CD45RA-negative fraction. The receptors were gathered from a man aged 18-30 years in good health.

This clone showed up just once. This chain uses TRBV30 with TRBJ1-1; a weak D match, TRBD1 (5 bases). CDR3 length equals 13 residues. Trimming stripped 0 bases from V and 5 bases from J, with 10 bases between. Germline CDR1 and CDR2: GTSNPN and SVGIG (reference sequence). The CDR3 nucleotides read TGTGCCTGGAGTGTAAACAGGCTAACTGAAGCTTTCTTT. It codes for CAWSVNRLTEAFF.

The chain links TRBV30 to TRBJ2-5, with 7 nucleotides matching TRBD2. TRBJ2-7 matches the DNA end more closely, so the J call is doubtful. This CDR3 is 12 amino acids long. Germline CDR1 is GTSNPN and CDR2 is SVGIG (reference sequence). The CDR3 DNA follows: TGTGCCTGGAGTGTACGGGGGGTCGAGCAGTACTTC. It is translated as CAWSVRGVEQYF.

The genes are TRBV18 and TRBJ1-4, with D hard to call. From germline, CDR1 is KGHSH and CDR2 LQKENI. CDR3 size: 14 residues. The V gene lost 5 bases and the J gene lost 8 bases, with 15 bases spanning the gap. CDR3 loop: CASSAQISIEKLFF. CDR3 nucleotides: TGTGCCAGCTCAGCACAGATAAGCATAGAAAAACTGTTTTTT.

The chain has TRBV6-5 and TRBJ1-6; maybe TRBD1 (6 bases). Germline V gene sequence: CDR1 MNHEY, CDR2 SVGAGI. The ends were cut back, 6 bases at V and 7 bases at J, with 13 bases in the middle. CDR3 length: 14 amino acids. Here the CDR3 DNA reads TGTGCCAGCAGGCTCGGGACAACCAATTCACCCCTCCACTTT. Translated, it gives CASRLGTTNSPLHF.

The chain combines TRBV6-5 with TRBJ2-1; 11 positions agree with TRBD1. This CDR3 is built from 15 residues. The ends lost 6 bases at V and 1 base at J; junction bases unmatched: 2. From germline, CDR1 is MNHEY and CDR2 SVGAGI. The CDR3 sequence is CASRGTGGSYNEQFF. The CDR3 DNA sequence: TGTGCCAGCAGGGGGACAGGGGGTTCCTACAATGAGCAGTTCTTC.

This clone was detected only a few times. This may arise from a read error, as a much more abundant clone is one base away. The same CDR3 is also encoded by other DNA sequences in this sample. The genes are TRBV5-1 and TRBJ2-7, with 11 bases matching TRBD1. The CDR3 length is 14 residues. Germline lookup yields CDR1 SGHRS and CDR2 YFSETQ. V was pared by 4 bases and J by 3 bases, with 3 bases of the junction left unmatched. The CDR3 sequence: CASSPGTGGYEQYF. The CDR3 nucleotides read TGCGCCAGCAGCCCCGGGACAGGGGGCTACGAGCAGTACTTC.

V gene TRBV11-2 combines with J gene TRBJ1-6; no reliable D call. The CDR3 loop spans 14 amino acids. CDR1 and CDR2 (germline): SGHAT, FQNNGV. The germline V and J ends were trimmed by 4 bases and 0 bases, with 4 bases remaining between them. The CDR3 DNA sequence: TGTGCCAGCAGCTCCGGCTCCTATAATTCACCCCTCCACTTT. Translated: CASSSGSYNSPLHF.

The rearrangement joins TRBV2 to TRBJ1-1; maybe TRBD1 (5 bases). Trimming removed 4 bases from V and 0 bases from J, with 9 bases in between. Germline V CDR1 and CDR2: SNHLY, FYNNEI. The CDR3 is made up of 14 amino acids. The CDR3 DNA is TGTGCCAGCAGTGGTTCCAGGGTGAACACTGAAGCTTTCTTT. It translates to CASSGSRVNTEAFF.

This rearrangement joins TRBV2 to TRBJ1-5, with a weak D call TRBD1 (6 bases). The V end was cut by 2 bases, the J end by 0 bases, with 8 bases between. CDR1 is SNHLY and CDR2 is FYNNEI in the germline V gene. The CDR3 has 15 residues. CDR3 region: CASSESGDSNQPQHF. The CDR3 bases are TGTGCCAGCAGTGAATCAGGGGATAGCAATCAGCCCCAGCATTTT.

This clone was seen just once. V usage is TRBV2 and J usage is TRBJ2-3; 7 bases match TRBD2. From germline, CDR1 is SNHLY and CDR2 FYNNEI. J was trimmed by 4 bases and V by 4 bases; bases with no gene match: 5. The CDR3 totals 14 residues. The CDR3 DNA reads as TGTGCCAGCAGTGGTCAGGGAGGGGCAGATACGCAGTATTTT. This sequence encodes CASSGQGGADTQYF.

The genes are TRBV18 and TRBJ2-1, with 8 bases identical to TRBD1. Germline V gene sequence: CDR1 KGHSH, CDR2 LQKENI. J was trimmed by 9 bases and V by 1 base; bases with no gene match: 8. The CDR3 contains 15 residues. Written as DNA, the CDR3 is TGTGCCAGCTCACCACAAGGACAGGGTAATACTGAGCAGTTCTTC. Its translation is CASSPQGQGNTEQFF.

The gene calls are TRBV30 and TRBJ2-7; 11 bases fit TRBD1. The trim removed 2 bases at V and 7 bases at J, leaving 7 bases unmatched. The CDR3 covers 14 residues. Germline CDR1 is GTSNPN and CDR2 is SVGIG (reference sequence). The CDR3, as DNA: TGTGCCTGGAGTCGGACAGGGGGCTTAGTTGAGCAGTACTTC. As protein: CAWSRTGGLVEQYF.

This chain joins TRBV27 and TRBJ1-2, with D maybe TRBD1 (5 bases). The V end lost 3 bases, the J end lost 4 bases, and 15 bases lay between the germline ends. Looked up from germline, CDR1 is MNHEY and CDR2 is SMNVEV (reference sequence). This CDR3 has 15 amino acids. The CDR3, as DNA: TGTGCCAGCAGTTTCCGAAGCAGGGAATCCTATGGCTACACCTTC. It codes for CASSFRSRESYGYTF.

The chain couples TRBV21-1 to TRBJ2-1; no check of the table's D call, TRBD2, against the DNA was made. TRBV21-1 is a listed pseudogene. The CDR3 is 19 residues long. The DNA for the CDR3 is TGTGCCAGCAGCAAAGCTGGGGCTAGCGGGAGGAGCTCCTACAATGAGCAGTTCTTC. It encodes CASSKAGASGRSSYNEQFF.

On this clone: At one end the junction does not follow the germline gene, possibly because of a read error. This rearrangement joins TRBV7-7 to TRBJ1-5; no clear D gene. CDR1 is SSHAT, CDR2 FNYEAQ, per germline (reference sequence). The CDR3 runs to 13 residues. Here the CDR3 DNA reads TGTGCTAGCAGCTTAGATCAGTATCAGCCCCAGCATTTT. It is translated as CASSLDQYQPQHF.

The chain joins TRBV14 to TRBJ2-2; no definite D call. V was clipped by 0 bases and J by 0 bases, with 8 bases between them. Germline V gene sequence: CDR1 SGHDN, CDR2 FVKESK. CDR3 size: 16 residues. The CDR3 sequence: CASSQEGGSNTGELFF. The CDR3 nucleotides read TGTGCCAGCAGCCAAGAGGGCGGATCGAACACCGGGGAGCTGTTTTTT. The full variable domain, completed using reference TRBV14 and TRBJ2-2, is EAGVTQFPSHSVIEKGQTVTLRCDPISGHDNLYWYRRVMGKEIKFLLHFVKESKQDESGMPNNRFLAERTGGTYSTLKVQPAELEDSGVYFCASSQEGGSNTGELFFGEGSRLTVL.

This clone was seen many times. The J gene is TRBJ2-2, the V gene TRBV9; 7 nucleotides agree with TRBD2. CDR1 and CDR2 (germline): SGDLS, YYNGEE. J was trimmed by 7 bases and V by 0 bases; bases with no gene match: 9. This CDR3 has 16 residues. The CDR3 DNA follows: TGTGCCAGCAGCGTAGACCCGTCGCCTAGCGGCGGGGAGCTGTTTTTT. This encodes CASSVDPSPSGGELFF. Based on the CDR3 plus reference TRBV9 and TRBJ2-2, the full variable domain is DSGVTQTPKHLITATGQRVTLRCSPRSGDLSVYWYQQSLDQGLQFLIQYYNGEERAKGNILERFSAQQFPDLHSELNLSSLELGDSALYFCASSVDPSPSGGELFFGEGSRLTVL.

The chain is built from TRBV2 and TRBJ2-5; 9 bases are a match to TRBD1. V shed 7 bases, J shed 7 bases, and the junction held 10 bases outside the gene matches. This CDR3 spans 14 amino acids. CDR1 is SNHLY and CDR2 is FYNNEI in the germline V gene. Written as DNA, the CDR3 is TGTGCCAGCATCACGACAGGGGGGACAAGGACCCAGTACTTC. Encoded protein: CASITTGGTRTQYF.

The chain couples TRBV28 to TRBJ1-5; no reliable D call. Germline values: CDR1 MDHEN, CDR2 SYDVKM. Trimming took off 6 bases at V and 7 bases at J, with 10 bases between the two ends. This CDR3 region has 12 residues. CDR3 DNA sequence: TGTGCCAGCAGACAGCAGAGACAGCCCCAGCATTTT. Translation gives CASRQQRQPQHF.

This clone appeared a single time. CDR3 in DNA: TGTGCCAGCAGTTACAAGGGGAGATATAATGGAGCAGCTAACTATGGCTACACCTTC. Protein product: CASSYKGRYNGAANYGYTF. The chain combines TRBV27 with TRBJ1-2, with D perhaps TRBD1 (5 bases). The V gene lost 4 bases and the J gene lost 0 bases, with 24 bases spanning the gap. This CDR3 is 19 amino acids long. Germline V gene lookup returns CDR1 MNHEY and CDR2 SMNVEV (reference sequence).

V usage is TRBV14 and J usage is TRBJ2-3, with D perhaps matching TRBD1 (7 bases). Per germline, CDR1 SGHDN and CDR2 FVKESK. The V and J ends lost 1 base and 2 bases respectively, with 16 bases between them. This CDR3 region has 17 residues. The CDR3 bases are TGTGCCAGCAGCCAAGGGAGGTGGAGGGGGCTCACAGATACGCAGTATTTT. Its translation is CASSQGRWRGLTDTQYF.

The J gene is TRBJ2-1, the V gene TRBV1. TRBV1 is noted as a pseudogene. The CDR3 spans 13 residues. The CDR3 here is CTSSQDLGNEQFF. CDR3 sequence (DNA): TGCACCAGCAGCCAAGATCTGGGGAATGAGCAGTTCTTC.

The chain uses TRBV28 and TRBJ1-2, with D hard to call. Germline loops: CDR1 MDHEN, CDR2 SYDVKM. The V end lost 4 bases, the J end lost 4 bases, and 16 bases lay between the germline ends. The CDR3 is 15 residues long. The CDR3, as DNA: TGTGCCAGCAGTTACTCTCGAGGTTTCTCCTATGGCTACACCTTC. Protein: CASSYSRGFSYGYTF.

The chain joins TRBV6-5 to TRBJ1-1, with unresolved D. CDR3 length: 14 amino acids. Germline CDR1 is MNHEY and CDR2 is SVGAGI. V lost 2 bases and J 5 bases, leaving 12 bases between the germline ends. The DNA for the CDR3 is TGTGCCAGCAGTTACAAAAAACGTAAAACTGAAGCTTTCTTT. This sequence encodes CASSYKKRKTEAFF.

This clone was observed once. The chain is built from TRBV7-3 and TRBJ2-5; 7 positions agree with TRBD1. The germline V gene encodes CDR1 SGHTA and CDR2 FQGTGA. Germline trimming cut 3 bases from V and 7 bases from J; bases unmatched to any gene: 8. CDR3 length equals 14 residues. The CDR3 is CASSFSDRVGTQYF. The CDR3 DNA is TGTGCCAGCAGCTTCAGCGACAGGGTCGGGACCCAGTACTTC.

The chain combines TRBV28 with TRBJ1-1, with D maybe TRBD1 (5 bases). V was shortened by 6 bases and J by 2 bases, with 19 bases between the two germline ends. The CDR3 totals 16 residues. Germline CDR1 reads MDHEN; CDR2 reads SYDVKM. The CDR3 coding sequence is TGTGCCAGCAGATTGGCAGGGAGGATTAGAAACACTGAAGCTTTCTTT. Its protein is CASRLAGRIRNTEAFF. The full variable domain, in which reference TRBV28 and TRBJ1-1 provide the parts outside the CDR3, is DVKVTQSSRYLVKRTGEKVFLECVQDMDHENMFWYRQDPGLGLRLIYFSYDVKMKEKGDIPEGYSVSREKKERFSLILESASTNQTSMYLCASRLAGRIRNTEAFFGQGTRLTVV.

This clone was counted many times. The chain is built from TRBV5-8 and TRBJ2-1; a possible D gene is TRBD1 (5 bases). The V end was cut by 4 bases, the J end by 6 bases, with 14 bases between. Germline-derived CDR1 and CDR2 are SGHTS and YDEGEE. The CDR3 spans 14 residues. CDR3 sequence reads: CASSPTPGRNEQFF. CDR3 in DNA: TGTGCCAGCAGCCCCACGCCAGGGCGCAATGAGCAGTTCTTC.

The gene calls are TRBV6-1 and TRBJ1-2; D might be TRBD1 (5 bases). Trimming removed 0 bases from V and 4 bases from J, with 12 bases in between. Germline V gene data show CDR1 as MNHNS and CDR2 as SASEGT. The CDR3 sequence is 15 residues long. The CDR3 nucleotides are TGTGCCAGCAGTGAAGCGGGGGTCGGGGCCTATGGCTACACCTTC. Its translation is CASSEAGVGAYGYTF.

This chain uses TRBV27 with TRBJ1-1; 7 bases agree with TRBD1. Germline CDR1 reads MNHEY; CDR2 reads SMNVEV (reference sequence). The CDR3 covers 15 residues. The V gene end was trimmed by 6 bases and the J gene end by 4 bases; junction bases not matched to a gene: 11. CDR3: CASRPQRQGGTEAFF. Here the CDR3 DNA reads TGTGCCAGCAGACCACAGAGACAGGGTGGCACTGAAGCTTTCTTT.

The rearrangement joins TRBV10-3 to TRBJ2-7; D is possibly TRBD2 (7 bases). Germline loops: CDR1 ENHRY, CDR2 SYGVKD. V lost 8 bases and J lost 5, with 19 bases in between. The CDR3 is made up of 14 amino acids. The CDR3 loop is CAIRLGGGVHEQYF. DNA of the CDR3: TGTGCCATCCGTCTCGGCGGGGGCGTCCACGAGCAGTACTTC.

This chain joins TRBV6-1 and TRBJ1-1; D might be TRBD1 (6 bases). This CDR3 is 15 amino acids long. Germline loops: CDR1 MNHNS, CDR2 SASEGT. The V end was cut by 2 bases, the J end by 0 bases, with 10 bases between. CDR3 nucleotides: TGTGCCAGCAGTGAATACCACAGGGTGAACACTGAAGCTTTCTTT. Its protein is CASSEYHRVNTEAFF.